Presented here are 26 T cell receptor beta chains from one specimen sequenced in a study of Tregs in tolerant kidney transplant recipients. Repertoires were generated with immunoSEQ multiplex PCR, while TCRdb's copy carries only in-frame clones and drops some. This table holds around 230,000 clones, 80% to 85% found once. The sample consisted of CD4+ T cells from blood. These receptors were taken from a human donor in good health.

The J gene is TRBJ1-5, the V gene TRBV7-9, with D tentatively TRBD1 (6 bases). Germline V gene lookup returns CDR1 SEHNR and CDR2 FQNEAQ (reference sequence). V lost 8 bases and J 1 base, leaving 9 bases between the germline ends. The CDR3 is 13 residues long. The CDR3 nucleotides read TGTGCCAGCCGGGGGCAGAGCAATCAGCCCCAGCATTTT. Translation: CASRGQSNQPQHF. Using reference TRBV7-9 and TRBJ1-5 for the parts outside the CDR3, the full variable domain is DTGVSQNPRHKITKRGQNVTFRCDPISEHNRLYWYRQTLGQGPEFLTYFQNEAQLEKSRLLSDRFSAERPKGSFSTLEIQRTEQGDSAMYLCASRGQSNQPQHFGDGTRLSIL.

This clone occurred once. The V call is TRBV13, the J call TRBJ1-2, with D perhaps matching TRBD1 (6 bases). Per germline, CDR1 PRHDT and CDR2 FYEKMQ (reference sequence). CDR3 length: 14 amino acids. The germline V and J ends were trimmed by 5 bases and 3 bases, with 13 bases remaining between them. The CDR3 region is CASSPPGVDYGYTF. CDR3 in DNA: TGTGCCAGCAGCCCCCCAGGGGTCGACTATGGCTACACCTTC.

The chain recombines TRBV10-3 with TRBJ2-5; no firm D call. The germline CDR1 and CDR2 sequences are ENHRY and SYGVKD. The ends were cut back, 3 bases at V and 5 bases at J, with 10 bases in the middle. This CDR3 has 13 residues. Here the CDR3 DNA reads TGTGCCATCAGTGATGGCATGAGGGAGACCCAGTACTTC. Protein sequence: CAISDGMRETQYF.

Comment on this clone: One end of the junction does not line up with germline, which may come from a read error. The rearrangement links TRBV6-5 to TRBJ1-5; D is undetermined. The CDR3 spans 12 residues. Germline V gene lookup returns CDR1 MNHEY and CDR2 SVGAGI. CDR3 residues: CASSYNNQRQHF. CDR3 nucleotides: TGTGCCAGCAGTTACAACAATCAGCGCCAGCATTTT.

The chain has TRBV29-1 and TRBJ1-2; 7 positions match TRBD1. With 0 bases clipped from V and 2 bases from J, the junction kept 18 bases outside the gene matches. The CDR3 length is 19 residues. Looked up from germline, CDR1 is SQVTM and CDR2 is ANQGSEA. CDR3 loop: CSVEDLYEQGIYWNYGYTF. Written as DNA, the CDR3 is TGCAGCGTTGAAGATCTTTATGAACAGGGGATATACTGGAACTATGGCTACACCTTC.

For the CDR3, the DNA is TGTGCCAGCAGCCCAGGGACAGTGGTATGGATTGAGCAGTTCTTC. Its translation is CASSPGTVVWIEQFF. The chain links TRBV5-8 to TRBJ2-1, with 7 bases matching TRBD1. Germline V gives CDR1 SGHTS, CDR2 YDEGEE. The J segment lost 9 bases and the V segment lost 4 bases, leaving 13 bases of the junction unmatched. The CDR3 is 15 amino acids.

The chain is built from TRBV6-5 and TRBJ1-5, with D possibly TRBD1 on 5 matching bases. The V gene's germline CDR1 is MNHEY and CDR2 SVGAGI. Trimming removed 6 bases at V and 6 bases at J, with 15 bases between. The length of the CDR3 is 14 residues. The CDR3 loop reads CASRVRDEGQPQHF. The CDR3 DNA sequence: TGTGCCAGCAGAGTACGGGACGAGGGTCAGCCCCAGCATTTT.

This clone was seen just once. The rearrangement links TRBV4-1 to TRBJ1-4; no reliable D call. CDR3 size: 17 residues. Trimming took off 0 bases at V and 5 bases at J, with 16 bases between the two ends. Germline V gene sequence: CDR1 MGHRA, CDR2 YSYEKL. CDR3 DNA sequence: TGCGCCAGCAGCCAAGAAAGGTCCCGAACCTTCAATGAAAAACTGTTTTTT. Amino acids: CASSQERSRTFNEKLFF.

The rearrangement uses TRBV19 and TRBJ2-2; tentatively, D is TRBD2 (5 bases). The CDR3 is 13 amino acids. V gave up 2 bases and J gave up 5 bases, with 6 bases separating them. Germline V gives CDR1 LNHDA, CDR2 SQIVND (reference sequence). The CDR3 reads CASSITRTGELFF. CDR3 DNA: TGTGCCAGTAGTATAACTAGAACCGGGGAGCTGTTTTTT.

The V call is TRBV6-5, the J call TRBJ2-2; a possible D gene is TRBD2 (5 bases). Germline CDR1 reads MNHEY; CDR2 reads SVGAGI. The V end lost 7 bases, the J end lost 6 bases, and 15 bases lay between the germline ends. The CDR3 runs 14 residues. The CDR3 spells CASTSTREAGELFF. CDR3 coding DNA: TGTGCCAGCACCTCCACTAGAGAGGCCGGGGAGCTGTTTTTT.

This clone was seen a single time. The genes are TRBV20-1 and TRBJ2-3; D remains unclear. The length of the CDR3 is 11 residues. Germline V gene sequence: CDR1 DFQATT, CDR2 SNEGSKA (reference sequence). V lost 5 bases, J lost 6 bases, and 9 bases lay in between. CDR3: CSASVGDTQYF. Here the CDR3 DNA reads TGCAGTGCTTCCGTCGGGGATACGCAGTATTTT.

The V call is TRBV27, the J call TRBJ1-6; the D gene is possibly TRBD1 (5 bases). This CDR3 comprises 13 residues. Between the trimmed V and J ends, which lost 5 bases and 12 bases, there was a span of 14 bases. Germline CDR1 and CDR2: MNHEY and SMNVEV (reference sequence). CDR3 protein: CASSQRQPLPLHF. Here the CDR3 DNA reads TGTGCCAGCAGTCAGCGACAGCCCCTACCCCTCCACTTT.

The J gene is TRBJ2-2, the V gene TRBV5-1; D perhaps matches TRBD1 (6 bases). CDR1 is SGHRS, CDR2 YFSETQ, per germline. V gave up 6 bases and J gave up 0 bases, with 12 bases separating them. CDR3 length: 15 residues. The CDR3 coding sequence is TGCGCCAGCACCTTCGAGGGGGCGAACACCGGGGAGCTGTTTTTT. Residues: CASTFEGANTGELFF.

DNA for the CDR3: TGTGCCAGCAGTCGACCCGGGACACTAGCCTACGAGCAGTACTTC. It yields the protein CASSRPGTLAYEQYF. The chain is built from TRBV6-5 and TRBJ2-7, with D tentatively TRBD1 (6 bases). This CDR3 region has 15 residues. Trimming stripped 5 bases from V and 2 bases from J, with 16 bases between. Germline assignment: CDR1 MNHEY and CDR2 SVGAGI.

The chain is built from TRBV19 and TRBJ2-6; D ambiguous. There are 14 residues in the CDR3. The ends were cut back, 5 bases at V and 0 bases at J, with 5 bases in the middle. CDR1 LNHDA and CDR2 SQIVND come from the germline V gene (reference sequence). Here the CDR3 DNA reads TGTGCCAGTAGTCCCCGCTCTGGGGCCAACGTCCTGACTTTC. Translation gives CASSPRSGANVLTF.

This clone was seen a single time. V is TRBV11-2 and J is TRBJ2-3; D possibly corresponds to TRBD2 (6 bases). Germline-derived CDR1 and CDR2 are SGHAT and FQNNGV. CDR3 length: 16 residues. With 2 bases removed from V and 0 bases from J, the gap between germline ends came to 12 bases. The chain's CDR3 is CASSLTWAGSTDTQYF. For the CDR3, the DNA is TGTGCCAGCAGCTTAACCTGGGCGGGAAGCACAGATACGCAGTATTTT.

The chain links TRBV18 to TRBJ1-5, with 7 bases fitting TRBD1. This CDR3 comprises 17 residues. The V gene end was trimmed by 6 bases and the J gene end by 2 bases; junction bases not matched to a gene: 13. Germline CDR1 is KGHSH and CDR2 is LQKENI. In nucleotides, the CDR3 is TGTGCCAGCTCCCTTGGGACAGATCCTTTTGGCAATCAGCCCCAGCATTTT. It is translated as CASSLGTDPFGNQPQHF.

This clone appeared once. This rearrangement joins TRBV7-9 to TRBJ1-4; D is unclear. With 1 base removed from V and 2 bases from J, the gap between germline ends came to 8 bases. Germline CDR1 is SEHNR and CDR2 is FQNEAQ (reference sequence). CDR3 length: 15 residues. The CDR3 DNA is TGTGCCAGCAGCTTAGTAAGGTCGACTAATGAAAAACTGTTTTTT. Residues: CASSLVRSTNEKLFF.

This clone was observed a handful of times. J is TRBJ1-3 and V is TRBV4-1, with D hard to call. Trimming shortened V by 2 bases and J by 0 bases, and 8 bases separated the two germline ends. The germline V gene encodes CDR1 MGHRA and CDR2 YSYEKL. The CDR3 extends over 15 amino acids. This CDR3 reads CASSQLSLSGNTIYF. The DNA for the CDR3 is TGCGCCAGCAGCCAACTCAGTCTCTCTGGAAACACCATATATTTT.

In this sample, this clone turned up once. This chain links TRBV18 with TRBJ2-5, with 9 bases that match TRBD2. With 4 bases clipped from V and 4 bases from J, the junction kept 7 bases outside the gene matches. Germline V gives CDR1 KGHSH, CDR2 LQKENI. There are 15 residues in the CDR3. CDR3 in amino acids: CASSLVAGVGETQYF. Here the CDR3 DNA reads TGTGCCAGCTCACTAGTAGCGGGAGTGGGAGAGACCCAGTACTTC. The full variable domain, its missing parts supplied by reference TRBV18 and TRBJ2-5, is NAGVMQNPRHLVRRRGQEARLRCSPMKGHSHVYWYRQLPEEGLKFMVYLQKENIIDESGMPKERFSAEFPKEGPSILRIQQVVRGDSAAYFCASSLVAGVGETQYFGPGTRLLVL.

V gene TRBV11-3 combines with J gene TRBJ1-1; D unclear. The CDR3 covers 13 residues. The V gene lost 1 base and the J gene lost 4 bases, with 7 bases spanning the gap. Germline CDR1 reads SGHNT; CDR2 reads YENEEA. The CDR3 sequence: CASSLGLGTEAFF. The CDR3 region has the DNA TGTGCCAGCAGCTTAGGCCTGGGCACTGAAGCTTTCTTT.

The CDR3 region is CASSRTGVSSNQPQHF. The CDR3 DNA reads TGTGCCAGCTCACGCACAGGGGTTAGCAGCAATCAGCCCCAGCATTTT. This chain joins TRBV18 and TRBJ1-5; 7 nucleotides agree with TRBD1. CDR1 and CDR2 from the germline V gene are KGHSH and LQKENI. CDR3 size: 16 residues. Trimming at V came to 4 bases and at J to 1 base, leaving 7 bases not matched to a gene.

The chain combines TRBV7-2 with TRBJ2-5; possibly TRBD2 for D (5 bases). Germline CDR1 and CDR2: SGHTA and FQGNSA. The V end lost 0 bases, the J end lost 4 bases, and 15 bases lay between the germline ends. The CDR3 spans 16 residues. The CDR3 coding sequence is TGTGCCAGCAGCTTAGCAGTGGCGGGCCTGGGAGAGACCCAGTACTTC. Its protein is CASSLAVAGLGETQYF.

This chain joins TRBV9 and TRBJ2-1; D gene uncertain. V dropped 1 base and J dropped 5 bases, with 13 bases sitting between them. CDR1 and CDR2 from the germline V gene are SGDLS and YYNGEE. The length of the CDR3 is 15 residues. CDR3 nucleotide sequence: TGTGCCAGCAGCGTAATGGTAACCGGTAACAATGAGCAGTTCTTC. It is translated as CASSVMVTGNNEQFF.

In its sample, this clone was seen a few times. The V and J genes are TRBV5-4 and TRBJ1-1; D unclear. With 4 bases removed from V and 5 bases from J, the gap between germline ends came to 9 bases. Germline V lookup: CDR1 SGHNT, CDR2 YYREEE (reference sequence). The CDR3 has 12 residues. The CDR3, as DNA: TGTGCCAGCAGCCTGTCGAGGACTGAAGCTTTCTTT. Protein sequence: CASSLSRTEAFF. The whole variable domain, remainder taken from reference TRBV5-4 and TRBJ1-1, is ETGVTQSPTHLIKTRGQQVTLRCSSQSGHNTVSWYQQALGQGPQFIFQYYREEENGRGNFPPRFSGLQFPNYSSELNVNALELDDSALYLCASSLSRTEAFFGQGTRLTVV.

The chain joins TRBV6-1 to TRBJ2-7; D gene ambiguous. Germline CDR1 is MNHNS and CDR2 is SASEGT. The germline V and J ends were trimmed by 3 bases and 6 bases, with 21 bases remaining between them. The CDR3 is 16 amino acids. This CDR3 reads CASSDVLVRSVGEQYF. Written as DNA, the CDR3 is TGTGCCAGCAGTGATGTTCTAGTAAGGTCCGTGGGCGAGCAGTACTTC.